This T cell receptor beta chain came from a study of cytomegalovirus exposure and HLA in healthy donors. Whole-study findings and limits: Presence/absence analysis assumed near-uniform sequencing depth across donors.

Both 60 Vbeta primers and 13 Jbeta primers went into the PCR. The table came from immunoSEQ multiplex PCR; TCRdb's copy has only in-frame clones and leaves some out. The sample consists of about 200,000 clones, 79% of them appearing once. CDR1 LNHDA and CDR2 SQIVND come from the germline V gene (reference sequence). Trimming at V came to 5 bases and at J to 0 bases, leaving 14 bases not matched to a gene. This CDR3 has 19 residues. Comments on this clone: Its antigen is undetermined.

Sequencing used PBMCs. V usage is TRBV19 and J usage is TRBJ2-1; TRBD2 matches at 9 bases. This TCR came from a woman between 45 and 65 years old in good health and CMV-seronegative. This CDR3 is CASSPRTLAGSSSYNEQFF. In DNA form, the CDR3 reads TGTGCCAGTAGTCCGAGGACACTAGCGGGTTCCAGCTCCTACAATGAGCAGTTCTTC.